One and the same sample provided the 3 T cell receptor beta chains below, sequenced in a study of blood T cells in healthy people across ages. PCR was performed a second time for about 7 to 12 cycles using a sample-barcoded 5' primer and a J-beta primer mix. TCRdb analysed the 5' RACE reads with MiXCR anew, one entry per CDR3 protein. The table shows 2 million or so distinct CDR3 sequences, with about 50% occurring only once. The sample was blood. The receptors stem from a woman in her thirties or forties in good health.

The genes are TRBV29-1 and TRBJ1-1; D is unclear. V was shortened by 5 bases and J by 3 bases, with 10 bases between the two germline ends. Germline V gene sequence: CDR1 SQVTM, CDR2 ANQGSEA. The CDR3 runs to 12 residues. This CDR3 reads CSVLAEYTEAFF. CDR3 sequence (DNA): TGCAGCGTTTTGGCAGAATACACTGAAGCTTTCTTT.

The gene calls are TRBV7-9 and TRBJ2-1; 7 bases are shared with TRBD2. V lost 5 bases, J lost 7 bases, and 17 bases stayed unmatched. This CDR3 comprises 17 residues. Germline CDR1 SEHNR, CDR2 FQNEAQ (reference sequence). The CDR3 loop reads CASSPIGSGRPGNEQFF. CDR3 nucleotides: TGTGCCAGCAGCCCCATAGGGTCCGGGAGGCCTGGTAATGAGCAGTTCTTC.

CDR3 DNA sequence: TGTGCCAGCAGCCGACCGGACGGGTACGAGCAGTACTTC. Its protein product is CASSRPDGYEQYF. This chain joins TRBV28 and TRBJ2-7; D is ambiguous. The germline V gene has CDR1 MDHEN and CDR2 SYDVKM. With 6 bases removed from V and 4 bases from J, the gap between germline ends came to 13 bases. CDR3 length equals 13 residues.